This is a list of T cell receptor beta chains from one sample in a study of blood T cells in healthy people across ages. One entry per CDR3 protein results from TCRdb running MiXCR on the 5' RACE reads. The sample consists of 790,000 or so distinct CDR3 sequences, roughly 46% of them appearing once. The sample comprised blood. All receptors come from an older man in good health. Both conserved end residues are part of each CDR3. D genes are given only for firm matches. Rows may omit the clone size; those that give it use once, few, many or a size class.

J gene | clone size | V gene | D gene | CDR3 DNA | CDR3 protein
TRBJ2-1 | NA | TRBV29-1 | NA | TGCAGCGGGTGGGGCTCGGGGGAGCAGTTCTTC | CSGWGSGEQFF
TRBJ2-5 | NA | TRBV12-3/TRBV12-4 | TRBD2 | TGTGCCTGCAGCGGACTAGCGGGAGGTGAGCAGTACTTC | CACSGLAGGEQYF
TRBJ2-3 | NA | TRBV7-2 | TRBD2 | TGTGCCAGCAGCAGTGGGACTAGCGGGGGGCAGTATTTT | CASSSGTSGGQYF
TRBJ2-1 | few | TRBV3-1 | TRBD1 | TGTGCCAGCAGCCAAGATGAGTCAAAAGGGGGCCACAATGAGCAGTTCTTC | CASSQDESKGGHNEQFF
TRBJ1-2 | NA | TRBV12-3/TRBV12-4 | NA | TGTGCCAGCAGTGTAACTTCGAGCTATGGCTACACCTTC | CASSVTSSYGYTF
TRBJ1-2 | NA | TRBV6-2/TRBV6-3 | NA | TGTGCCAGCAGTTATCTACAGGACAACTATGGCTACACCTTC | CASSYLQDNYGYTF
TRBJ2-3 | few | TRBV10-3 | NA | TGTGCCATCAGTGAGGGAGCGACAGATACGCAGTATTTT | CAISEGATDTQYF
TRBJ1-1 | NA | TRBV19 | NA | TGTGCCAGCCGCAGGGGCTCGGACACTGAAGCTTTCTTT | CASRRGSDTEAFF
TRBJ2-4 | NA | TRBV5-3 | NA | TGTGCCAGAAGCTTGCTGCGTCGGTGGAGGGGCAAAAACATTCAGTACTTC | CARSLLRRWRGKNIQYF
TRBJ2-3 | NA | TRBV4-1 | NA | TGCGCCAGCAGCCCCAATCCGTCTACCACAGATACGCAGTATTTT | CASSPNPSTTDTQYF
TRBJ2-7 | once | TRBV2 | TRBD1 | TGTGCCAGCAGTGACCAGGACAGGGGCACCTACGAGCAGTACTTC | CASSDQDRGTYEQYF
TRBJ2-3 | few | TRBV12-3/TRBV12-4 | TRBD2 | TGTGCCAGCAGTACTAGAGCGGGAGAAAATACGCAGTATTTT | CASSTRAGENTQYF
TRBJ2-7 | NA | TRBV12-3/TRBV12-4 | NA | TGTGCCAGCAGCAAAACAGGGAACCCACTCTACGAGCAGTACTTC | CASSKTGNPLYEQYF
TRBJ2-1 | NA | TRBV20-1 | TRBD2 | TGCAGTGCTTCTGGACTAGCGGGAGGTCTACTCTACAATGAGCAGTTCTTC | CSASGLAGGLLYNEQFF
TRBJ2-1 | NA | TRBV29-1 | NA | TGCAGCGTGCGTAGCGGAAACTCCTACAACGAGCAGTTCTTC | CSVRSGNSYNEQFF
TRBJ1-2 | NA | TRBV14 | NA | TGTGCCAGCAGCCAAGATCCAGGGGTCGGTGGCTACACCTTC | CASSQDPGVGGYTF
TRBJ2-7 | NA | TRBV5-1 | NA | TGCGCCAGCAGCCCCCTCCGGACAGATTCCTACGAGCAGTACTTC | CASSPLRTDSYEQYF
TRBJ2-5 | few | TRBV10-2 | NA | TGCGCCAGCAGCCTTAGCGTTACGGAGACCCAGTACTTC | CASSLSVTETQYF
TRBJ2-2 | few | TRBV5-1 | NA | TGCGCCAGCAGCCCCACAGGTGGCGGATTAACCGGGGAGCTGTTTTTT | CASSPTGGGLTGELFF
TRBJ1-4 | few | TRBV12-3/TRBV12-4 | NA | TGTGCCAGCAGATCGAACCAGAATGAAAAACTGTTTTTT | CASRSNQNEKLFF
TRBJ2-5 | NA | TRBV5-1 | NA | TGCGCCAGCAGCACCTACAGGGATGGAGAGACCCAGTACTTC | CASSTYRDGETQYF
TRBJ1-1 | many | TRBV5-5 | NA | TGTGCCAGCAGCTTGGCCGGGGGGGTGTACAGCACTGAAGCTTTCTTT | CASSLAGGVYSTEAFF
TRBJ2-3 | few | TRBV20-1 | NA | TGCAGTGCTTTGGAGAGCGGCTTCACAGATACGCAGTATTTT | CSALESGFTDTQYF
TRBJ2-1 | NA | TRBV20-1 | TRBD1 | TGCAGTGCTAGATCGGGACAGCTACTTAATGAGCAGTTCTTC | CSARSGQLLNEQFF
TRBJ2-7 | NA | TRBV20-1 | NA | TGCAGTGCTCTCAGAAATGGGGGCAATGAGCAGTACTTC | CSALRNGGNEQYF
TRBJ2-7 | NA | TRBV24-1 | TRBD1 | TGTGCCACCAGTGATAAGGGAGACAGGGACGAGCAGTACTTC | CATSDKGDRDEQYF
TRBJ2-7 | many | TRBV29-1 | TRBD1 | TGCAGCGTTTCCGGGACAGGGAACCCGCTGCAGTACTTC | CSVSGTGNPLQYF
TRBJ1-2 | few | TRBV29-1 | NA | TGCAGCGCCCGCGTCGGAGGCGCGGAAGGCTACACCTTC | CSARVGGAEGYTF
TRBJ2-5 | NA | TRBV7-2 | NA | TGTGCCAGCAGCTCATTTAGGTCCCAAGAGACCCAGTACTTC | CASSSFRSQETQYF
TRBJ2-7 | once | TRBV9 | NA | TGTGCCAGCAGCGTAGGGGCCGGGGCCTCCTACGAGCAGTACTTC | CASSVGAGASYEQYF
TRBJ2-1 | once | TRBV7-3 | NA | TGTGCTAGCAGCCGGGGGTCACGGCTCAATGAGCAGTTCTTC | CASSRGSRLNEQFF
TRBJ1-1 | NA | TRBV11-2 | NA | TGTGCCAGCAGCTTAGATCCTGGGAGGGAAGCTTTCTTT | CASSLDPGREAFF
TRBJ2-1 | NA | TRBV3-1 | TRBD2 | TGTGCCAGCAGCACTCGCGGGGGGACCCTGGATCAGTTCTTC | CASSTRGGTLDQFF
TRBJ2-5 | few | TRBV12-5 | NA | TGTGCTAGTGGTTTTGGTCCCTCGCCGGACCGATCAGAGACCCAGTACTTC | CASGFGPSPDRSETQYF
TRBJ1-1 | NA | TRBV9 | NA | TGTGCCAGCAGCTCCGCCCAGGGCCGGAACACTGAAGCTTTCTTT | CASSSAQGRNTEAFF
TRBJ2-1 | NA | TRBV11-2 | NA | TGTGCCAGCAGCTTAGCGGGCTACCACAATGAGCAGTTCTTC | CASSLAGYHNEQFF
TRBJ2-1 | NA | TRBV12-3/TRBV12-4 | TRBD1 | TGTGCCAGCAGTTTAAGGGACAGGGCTTCGTTAGGTGAGCAGTTCTTC | CASSLRDRASLGEQFF
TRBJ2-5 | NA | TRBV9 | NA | TGTGCCAGCGGACAGAGCCAAGAGACCCAGTACTTC | CASGQSQETQYF
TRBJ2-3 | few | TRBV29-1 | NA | TGCAGCGTTGACAGGGAGGCGCAGTATTTT | CSVDREAQYF
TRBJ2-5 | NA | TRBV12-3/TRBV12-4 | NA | TGTGCCAGCAGTTTTCGAGGTTATGACAGTGAGCAGTACTTC | CASSFRGYDSEQYF
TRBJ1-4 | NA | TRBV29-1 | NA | TGCAGCGTCTCGCGGGACCCCCGAGAAAAACTGTTTTTT | CSVSRDPREKLFF
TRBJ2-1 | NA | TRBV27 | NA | TGTGCCAGCAGTTCCCGTGAAGGCGCCGGATTGAATTACAATGAGCAGTTCTTC | CASSSREGAGLNYNEQFF
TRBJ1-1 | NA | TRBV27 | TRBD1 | TGTGCCAGCAGGTCGGGACAGGGTGAAGGAAACACTGAAGCTTTCTTT | CASRSGQGEGNTEAFF
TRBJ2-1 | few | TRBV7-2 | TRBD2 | TGTGCCAGCAGCCCTAGCGGGCTTTCCTACAATGAGCAGTTCTTC | CASSPSGLSYNEQFF